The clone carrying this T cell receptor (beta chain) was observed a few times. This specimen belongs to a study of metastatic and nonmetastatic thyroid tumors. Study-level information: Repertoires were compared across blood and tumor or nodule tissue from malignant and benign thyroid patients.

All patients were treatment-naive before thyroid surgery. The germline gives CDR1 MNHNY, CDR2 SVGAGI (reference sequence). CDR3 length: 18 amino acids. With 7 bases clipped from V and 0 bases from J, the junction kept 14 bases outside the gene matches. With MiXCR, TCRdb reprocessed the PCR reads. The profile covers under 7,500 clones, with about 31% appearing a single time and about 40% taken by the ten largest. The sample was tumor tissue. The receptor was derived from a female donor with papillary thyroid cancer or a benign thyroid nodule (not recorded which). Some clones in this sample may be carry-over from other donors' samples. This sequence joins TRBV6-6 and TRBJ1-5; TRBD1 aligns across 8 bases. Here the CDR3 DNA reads TGTGCCAGCACGAACCGAGGACAGGGTCTAAATAGCAATCAGCCCCAGCATTTT. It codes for CASTNRGQGLNSNQPQHF.